This TCR beta chain is from a study of spatial heterogeneity in lung cancer. Study background: Samples were obtained from about 72 donors, all untreated early-stage non-small cell lung cancer patients.

This clonotype has more than one count but fewer than ten. Trimming took off 4 bases at V and 5 bases at J, with 14 bases between the two ends. The CDR3 loop spans 14 amino acids. Germline-derived CDR1 and CDR2 are LGHDT and YNNKEL (reference sequence). The time point: blood at routine non-recurrence follow-up after resection. MiXCR, run by TCRdb on the 5' RACE reads, gives a single entry per CDR3 protein. The table has about 43,000 distinct CDR3 sequences, approximately 22% seen once; the top ten hold approximately 6.8%. The source of this sequence is a female donor with early-stage non-small cell lung cancer. The sequences come from PBMCs, collected at follow-up. The V gene is TRBV3-1, the J gene TRBJ1-1, with D uncertain. The CDR3 region is CASSPRIGITEAFF. In DNA, the CDR3 is TGTGCCAGCAGCCCCCGAATTGGGATAACTGAAGCTTTCTTT.